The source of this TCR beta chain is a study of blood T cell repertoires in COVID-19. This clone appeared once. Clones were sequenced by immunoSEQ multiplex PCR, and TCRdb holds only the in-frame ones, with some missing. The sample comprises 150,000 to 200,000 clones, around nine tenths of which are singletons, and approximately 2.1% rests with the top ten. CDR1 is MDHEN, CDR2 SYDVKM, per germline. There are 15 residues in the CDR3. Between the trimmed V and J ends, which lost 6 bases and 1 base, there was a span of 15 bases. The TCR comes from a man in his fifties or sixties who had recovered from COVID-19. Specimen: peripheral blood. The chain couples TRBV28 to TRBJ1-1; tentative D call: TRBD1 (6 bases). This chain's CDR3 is CASSYARGQNTEAFF. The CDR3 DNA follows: TGTGCCAGCAGCTACGCGCGGGGGCAGAACACTGAAGCTTTCTTT. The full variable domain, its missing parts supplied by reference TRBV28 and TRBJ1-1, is DVKVTQSSRYLVKRTGEKVFLECVQDMDHENMFWYRQDPGLGLRLIYFSYDVKMKEKGDIPEGYSVSREKKERFSLILESASTNQTSMYLCASSYARGQNTEAFFGQGTRLTVV.